Following are 21 T cell receptor beta chains from one sample sequenced in a study of OX40 agonist ivuxolimab in advanced cancers. This table comes from immunoSEQ multiplex PCR, and its TCRdb copy is limited to in-frame clones, with some not included. Counted here are tens of thousands of clones, roughly 89% occurring once; the ten biggest clones make up roughly 0.6%. Sample: CD4+ or CD8+ T cells sorted from blood, taken in a trial of the OX40 agonist ivuxolimab. Every receptor here comes from an adult with an advanced solid tumor such as melanoma, head and neck, liver or kidney cancer.

The chain recombines TRBV6-5 with TRBJ1-6; no firm D call. V was shortened by 4 bases and J by 9 bases, with 13 bases between the two germline ends. Germline lookup yields CDR1 MNHEY and CDR2 SVGAGI. CDR3 length equals 14 residues. For the CDR3, the DNA is TGTGCCAGCAGTTTCCGACTCGAGTCTTCACCCCTCCACTTT. It yields the protein CASSFRLESSPLHF.

The chain links TRBV2 to TRBJ2-1, with TRBD1 as a possible D gene (6 bases). Germline V gives CDR1 SNHLY, CDR2 FYNNEI. This CDR3 is 13 amino acids long. V lost 1 base, J lost 8 bases, and 9 bases lay in between. The CDR3 DNA is TGTGCCAGCAGTGAAGGGACAGCACATGAGCAGTTCTTC. Its protein is CASSEGTAHEQFF.

CDR3 DNA sequence: TGCGCCAGCAGCCTGGGACTAGCGGGGGAGAATACGCAGTATTTT. This translates into CASSLGLAGENTQYF. The V and J genes are TRBV4-1 and TRBJ2-3, with TRBD2 matching over 14 bases. The CDR3 sequence is 15 residues long. Per the germline V gene, CDR1 is MGHRA and CDR2 is YSYEKL. J gave up 7 bases and V 4 bases, and 4 bases lay outside the gene matches.

V usage is TRBV6-5 and J usage is TRBJ2-7; D might be TRBD1 or TRBD2, each matching 6 bases. V lost 1 base to trimming and J lost 11 bases, with 24 bases between them. Germline lookup yields CDR1 MNHEY and CDR2 SVGAGI. The CDR3 contains 16 residues. The CDR3 DNA is TGTGCCAGCAGTTACTATGTCGCGGGACACTTAGCGAGGAAGTACTTC. Its protein is CASSYYVAGHLARKYF.

The rearrangement uses TRBV7-2 and TRBJ1-4; D unresolved. In germline, CDR1 is SGHTA, CDR2 FQGNSA. V dropped 4 bases and J dropped 8 bases, with 8 bases sitting between them. This CDR3 has 12 amino acids. CDR3 nucleotide sequence: TGTGCCAGCAGCTATTGGGGAGAAAAACTGTTTTTT. It specifies CASSYWGEKLFF.

The chain carries TRBV2 and TRBJ2-2, with a tentative D call TRBD2 (5 bases). Germline lookup yields CDR1 SNHLY and CDR2 FYNNEI. The CDR3 covers 14 residues. The germline V and J ends were trimmed by 2 bases and 6 bases, with 10 bases remaining between them. CDR3: CASSESRAAGELFF. CDR3 sequence (DNA): TGTGCCAGCAGTGAATCGAGGGCCGCCGGGGAGCTGTTTTTT.

This clone was seen only a few times. CDR3 DNA: TGTGCCAGCAGCACCTCTAGGCTGTTTTTT. Its translation is CASSTSRLFF. The J gene is TRBJ1-4, the V gene TRBV21-1. TRBV21-1 is a pseudogene. The CDR3 length is 10 residues.

The chain joins TRBV25-1 to TRBJ2-1; 10 positions match TRBD1. J gave up 9 bases and V 4 bases, and 9 bases lay outside the gene matches. CDR1 is MGHDK and CDR2 is SYGVNS in the germline V gene. The CDR3 spans 15 residues. In DNA form, the CDR3 reads TGTGCCAGCAGTGCTGACAGGGGGCGCTTACTTGAGCAGTTCTTC. Its protein is CASSADRGRLLEQFF.

The chain carries TRBV27 and TRBJ2-7, with D possibly TRBD2 on 7 matching bases. Between the trimmed V and J ends, which lost 2 bases and 2 bases, there was a span of 10 bases. The CDR3 sequence is 14 residues long. Germline CDR1 is MNHEY and CDR2 is SMNVEV (reference sequence). For the CDR3, the DNA is TGTGCCAGCAGTTTAGCGGGGGCGCCCTACGAGCAGTACTTC. This gives the protein CASSLAGAPYEQYF.

This chain links TRBV28 with TRBJ2-7; D may correspond to TRBD1 or TRBD2 (5 bases each). The CDR3 runs 16 residues. Trimming took 1 base from V and 3 from J, leaving 16 bases between them. Germline values: CDR1 MDHEN, CDR2 SYDVKM. Here the CDR3 reads CASSLYPLRGNYEQYF. CDR3 DNA: TGTGCCAGCAGTTTATACCCTCTGAGGGGTAACTACGAGCAGTACTTC.

The J gene is TRBJ1-5, the V gene TRBV2, with D perhaps matching TRBD1 (5 bases). This CDR3 is 14 amino acids long. From germline, CDR1 is SNHLY and CDR2 FYNNEI. Trimming took 3 bases from V and 11 from J, leaving 17 bases between them. The CDR3 protein is CASSEGLGDEAQHF. The CDR3, as DNA: TGTGCCAGCAGTGAGGGATTGGGGGATGAGGCCCAGCATTTT.

The chain carries TRBV6-5 and TRBJ2-2; D not resolved. Trimming removed 6 bases at V and 4 bases at J, with 15 bases between. Germline CDR1 MNHEY, CDR2 SVGAGI. This CDR3 region has 15 residues. This chain's CDR3 is CASRFNLWGTGELFF. CDR3 bases: TGTGCCAGCAGATTCAATCTATGGGGCACCGGGGAGCTGTTTTTT.

The V call is TRBV5-6, the J call TRBJ1-2; tentatively, D is TRBD1 (5 bases). The V end lost 3 bases, the J end lost 4 bases, and 16 bases lay between the germline ends. The CDR3 is 15 amino acids. The V gene's germline CDR1 is SGHDT and CDR2 YYEEEE. Here the CDR3 reads CASSWDGGVTYGYTF. The CDR3 DNA is TGTGCCAGCAGCTGGGATGGGGGGGTAACCTATGGCTACACCTTC.

This sequence joins TRBV30 and TRBJ2-3; D is perhaps TRBD2 (5 bases). This CDR3 has 12 amino acids. The ends were cut back, 5 bases at V and 6 bases at J, with 12 bases in the middle. The germline CDR1 and CDR2 sequences are GTSNPN and SVGIG (reference sequence). The CDR3 reads CAWLEGGDTQYF. The CDR3 DNA follows: TGTGCCTGGCTAGAGGGTGGTGATACGCAGTATTTT.

The chain has TRBV4-3 and TRBJ2-3; D not resolved. V gave up 0 bases and J gave up 3 bases, with 13 bases separating them. The V gene's germline CDR1 is LGHNA and CDR2 YSLEER. The CDR3 sequence is 16 residues long. In nucleotides, the CDR3 is TGCGCCAGCAGCCAAGATTTAGGCAGATTAACAGATACGCAGTATTTT. Translating it yields CASSQDLGRLTDTQYF.

This clone was counted a few times. This chain joins TRBV29-1 and TRBJ1-2; 7 bases are shared with TRBD1. V lost 5 bases to trimming and J lost 5 bases; unmatched junction nucleotides: 2. This CDR3 is built from 11 residues. Germline values: CDR1 SQVTM, CDR2 ANQGSEA. The CDR3 DNA sequence: TGCAGCGTTCAGACAGGGTATGGCTACACCTTC. Protein: CSVQTGYGYTF.

The chain recombines TRBV21-1 with TRBJ1-4. TRBV21-1 corresponds to a pseudogene. The CDR3 has 16 amino acids. The CDR3 region has the DNA TGTGCCAGCAGCAAAGAGGGGTGGGGGATGGGGGAAAAACTGTTTTTT. It specifies CASSKEGWGMGEKLFF.

This clone showed up just a few times. V and J are TRBV2 and TRBJ2-1; 9 bases map to TRBD1. Germline V gene sequence: CDR1 SNHLY, CDR2 FYNNEI. The CDR3 sequence is 16 residues long. V lost 6 bases, J lost 3 bases, and 9 bases stayed unmatched. CDR3 DNA: TGTGCCAGCAGCGGGATCCGGGACAGGGTCTACAATGAGCAGTTCTTC. Its protein is CASSGIRDRVYNEQFF.

The chain uses TRBV6-4 and TRBJ1-2; D is undetermined. The CDR3 runs 15 residues. V gave up 5 bases and J gave up 6 bases, with 19 bases separating them. Germline CDR1 MRHNA, CDR2 SNTAGT. The CDR3 region has the DNA TGTGCCAGCAGTCCAGAACCGACGGCGTTTAATGGCTACACCTTC. Protein: CASSPEPTAFNGYTF.

The genes are TRBV6-1 and TRBJ2-7, with D perhaps matching TRBD2 (6 bases). V dropped 2 bases and J dropped 3 bases, with 14 bases sitting between them. CDR1 MNHNS and CDR2 SASEGT come from the germline V gene. This CDR3 is built from 15 residues. The CDR3 here is CASSEIPGRIYEQYF. The CDR3 nucleotides are TGTGCCAGCAGTGAAATCCCCGGGAGAATCTACGAGCAGTACTTC.

V is TRBV6-5 and J is TRBJ1-2; TRBD1 aligns across 8 bases. The CDR3 is 13 amino acids. Germline V gene data show CDR1 as MNHEY and CDR2 as SVGAGI. V was pared by 4 bases and J by 5 bases, with 3 bases of the junction left unmatched. CDR3 residues: CASSFDRGYGYTF. The CDR3 nucleotides are TGTGCCAGCAGTTTTGACAGGGGTTATGGCTACACCTTC.